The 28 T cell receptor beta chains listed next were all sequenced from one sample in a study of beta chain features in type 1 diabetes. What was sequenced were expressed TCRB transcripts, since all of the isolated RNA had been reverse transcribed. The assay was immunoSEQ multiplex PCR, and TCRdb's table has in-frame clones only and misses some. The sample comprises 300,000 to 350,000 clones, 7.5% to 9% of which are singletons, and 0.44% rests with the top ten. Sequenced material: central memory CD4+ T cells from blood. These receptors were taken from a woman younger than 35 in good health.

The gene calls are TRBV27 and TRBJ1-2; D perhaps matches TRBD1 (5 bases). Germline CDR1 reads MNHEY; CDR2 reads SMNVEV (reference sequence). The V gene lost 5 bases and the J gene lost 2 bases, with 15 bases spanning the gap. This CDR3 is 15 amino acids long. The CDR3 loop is CASSTNTRGNYGYTF. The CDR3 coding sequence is TGTGCCAGCAGTACTAACACCCGGGGGAACTATGGCTACACCTTC.

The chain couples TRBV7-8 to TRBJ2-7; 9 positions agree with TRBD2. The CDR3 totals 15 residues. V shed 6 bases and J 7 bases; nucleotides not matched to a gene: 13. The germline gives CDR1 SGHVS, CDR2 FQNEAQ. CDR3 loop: CASSLQPSGTFEQYF. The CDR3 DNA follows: TGTGCCAGCAGTTTACAGCCTAGCGGGACGTTTGAGCAGTACTTC. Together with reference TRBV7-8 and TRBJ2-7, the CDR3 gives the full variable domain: GAGVSQSPRYKVAKRGQDVALRCDPISGHVSLFWYQQALGQGPEFLTYFQNEAQLDKSGLPSDRFFAERPEGSVSTLKIQRTQQEDSAVYLCASSLQPSGTFEQYFGPGTRLTVT.

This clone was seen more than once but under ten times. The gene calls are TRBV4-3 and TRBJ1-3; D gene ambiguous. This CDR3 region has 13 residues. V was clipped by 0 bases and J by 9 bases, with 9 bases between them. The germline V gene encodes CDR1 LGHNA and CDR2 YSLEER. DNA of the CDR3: TGCGCCAGCAGCCAAGATAATGGGGTCACCATATATTTT. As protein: CASSQDNGVTIYF.

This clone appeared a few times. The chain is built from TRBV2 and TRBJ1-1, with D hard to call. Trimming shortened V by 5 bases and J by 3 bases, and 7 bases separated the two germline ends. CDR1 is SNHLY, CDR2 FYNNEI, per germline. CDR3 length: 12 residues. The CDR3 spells CASSTRYTEAFF. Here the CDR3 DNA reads TGTGCCAGCAGTACTAGGTACACTGAAGCTTTCTTT. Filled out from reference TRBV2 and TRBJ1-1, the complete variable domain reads EPEVTQTPSHQVTQMGQEVILRCVPISNHLYFYWYRQILGQKVEFLVSFYNNEISEKSEIFDDQFSVERPDGSNFTLKIRSTKLEDSAMYFCASSTRYTEAFFGQGTRLTVV.

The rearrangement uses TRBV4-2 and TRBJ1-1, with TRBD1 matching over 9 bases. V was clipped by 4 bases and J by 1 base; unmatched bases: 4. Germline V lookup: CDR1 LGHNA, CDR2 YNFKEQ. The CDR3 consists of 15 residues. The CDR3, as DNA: TGTGCCAGCAGCCCACAGGGGGCGCAGAACACTGAAGCTTTCTTT. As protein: CASSPQGAQNTEAFF.

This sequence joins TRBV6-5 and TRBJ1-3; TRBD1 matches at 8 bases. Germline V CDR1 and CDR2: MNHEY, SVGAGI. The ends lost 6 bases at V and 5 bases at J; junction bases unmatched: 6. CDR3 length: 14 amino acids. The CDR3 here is CASRLQGERNTIYF. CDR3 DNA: TGTGCCAGCAGACTACAGGGGGAAAGAAACACCATATATTTT.

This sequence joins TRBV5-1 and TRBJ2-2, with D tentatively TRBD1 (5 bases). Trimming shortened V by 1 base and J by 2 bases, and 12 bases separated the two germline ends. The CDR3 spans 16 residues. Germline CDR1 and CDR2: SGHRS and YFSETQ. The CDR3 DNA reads TGCGCCAGCAGCTTGCGATATCAGGGTAACACCGGGGAGCTGTTTTTT. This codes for CASSLRYQGNTGELFF.

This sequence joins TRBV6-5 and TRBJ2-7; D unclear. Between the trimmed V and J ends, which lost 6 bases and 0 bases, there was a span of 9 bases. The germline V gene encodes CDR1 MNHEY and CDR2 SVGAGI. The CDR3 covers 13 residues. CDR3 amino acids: CASRIWNSYEQYF. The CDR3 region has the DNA TGTGCCAGCAGGATCTGGAACTCCTACGAGCAGTACTTC.

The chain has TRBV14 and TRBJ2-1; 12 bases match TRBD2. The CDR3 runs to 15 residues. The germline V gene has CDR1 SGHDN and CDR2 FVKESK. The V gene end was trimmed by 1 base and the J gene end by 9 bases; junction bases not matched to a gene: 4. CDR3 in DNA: TGTGCCAGCAGCCAAGTGGGACTAGCGGGCGGTGAGCAGTTCTTC. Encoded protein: CASSQVGLAGGEQFF.

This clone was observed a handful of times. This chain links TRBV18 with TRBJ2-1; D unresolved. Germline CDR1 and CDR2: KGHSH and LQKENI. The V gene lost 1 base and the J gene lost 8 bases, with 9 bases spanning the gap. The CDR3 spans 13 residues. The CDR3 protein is CASSPRWAYEQFF. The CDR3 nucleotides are TGTGCCAGCTCACCACGATGGGCGTATGAGCAGTTCTTC.

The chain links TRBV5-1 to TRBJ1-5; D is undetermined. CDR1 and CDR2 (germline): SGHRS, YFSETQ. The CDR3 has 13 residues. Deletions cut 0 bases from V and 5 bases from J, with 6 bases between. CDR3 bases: TGCGCCAGCAGCTTGGACGGGTATCAGCCCCAGCATTTT. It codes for CASSLDGYQPQHF.

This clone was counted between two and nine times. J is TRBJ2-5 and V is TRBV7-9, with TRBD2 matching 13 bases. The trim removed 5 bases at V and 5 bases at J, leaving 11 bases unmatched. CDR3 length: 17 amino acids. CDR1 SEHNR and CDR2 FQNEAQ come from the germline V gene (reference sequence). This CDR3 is CASSLGLAGASQETQYF. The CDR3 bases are TGTGCCAGCAGCCTCGGACTAGCGGGAGCATCCCAGGAGACCCAGTACTTC.

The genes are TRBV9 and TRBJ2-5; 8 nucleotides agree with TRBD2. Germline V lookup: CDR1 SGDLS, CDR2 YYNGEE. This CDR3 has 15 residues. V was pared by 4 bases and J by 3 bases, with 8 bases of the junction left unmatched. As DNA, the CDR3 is TGTGCCAGCAGCCCGACGACTAGCGCCGAAGAGACCCAGTACTTC. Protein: CASSPTTSAEETQYF.

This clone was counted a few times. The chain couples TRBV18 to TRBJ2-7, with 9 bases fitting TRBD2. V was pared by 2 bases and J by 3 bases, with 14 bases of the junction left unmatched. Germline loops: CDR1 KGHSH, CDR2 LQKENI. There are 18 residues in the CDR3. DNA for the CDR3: TGTGCCAGCTCACCAGATATGGCGGCTAGCGGGATCTTCTACGAGCAGTACTTC. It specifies CASSPDMAASGIFYEQYF.

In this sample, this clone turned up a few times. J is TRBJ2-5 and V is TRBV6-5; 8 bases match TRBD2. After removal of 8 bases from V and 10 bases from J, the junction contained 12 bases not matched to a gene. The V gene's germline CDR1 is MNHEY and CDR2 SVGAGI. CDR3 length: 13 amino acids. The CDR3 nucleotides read TGTGCCAGCGCGGACGCGACTAGCGTGATCCAGTACTTC. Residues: CASADATSVIQYF.

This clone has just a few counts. CDR3 amino acids: CASSPKVGANVLTF. The CDR3 nucleotides are TGTGCCAGCAGCCCCAAGGTGGGGGCCAACGTCCTGACTTTC. The rearrangement joins TRBV7-2 to TRBJ2-6; D remains ambiguous. Trimming took 5 bases from V and 4 from J, leaving 9 bases between them. CDR3 length: 14 residues. Germline CDR1 is SGHTA and CDR2 is FQGNSA.

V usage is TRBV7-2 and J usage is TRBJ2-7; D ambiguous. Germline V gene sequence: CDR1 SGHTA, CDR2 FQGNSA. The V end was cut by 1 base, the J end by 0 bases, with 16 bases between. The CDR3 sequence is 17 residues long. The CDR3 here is CASSLVSGSLSSYEQYF. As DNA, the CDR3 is TGTGCCAGCAGCTTAGTGTCGGGCAGCTTGAGCTCCTACGAGCAGTACTTC.

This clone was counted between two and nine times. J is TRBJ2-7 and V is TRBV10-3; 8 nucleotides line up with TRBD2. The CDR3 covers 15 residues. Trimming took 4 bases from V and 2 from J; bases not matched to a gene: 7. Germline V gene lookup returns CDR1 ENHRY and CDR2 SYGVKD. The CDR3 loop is CAISAQVAGPYEQYF. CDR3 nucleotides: TGTGCCATCAGTGCTCAGGTAGCGGGACCCTACGAGCAGTACTTC.

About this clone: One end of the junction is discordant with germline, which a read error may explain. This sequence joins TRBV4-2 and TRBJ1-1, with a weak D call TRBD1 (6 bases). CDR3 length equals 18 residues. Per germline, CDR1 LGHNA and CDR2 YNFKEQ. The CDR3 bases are TGTGCCAGCACCCAAGCATCCCTGCGAACAGGGATGAACACTGAAGCTTTCTTT. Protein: CASTQASLRTGMNTEAFF.

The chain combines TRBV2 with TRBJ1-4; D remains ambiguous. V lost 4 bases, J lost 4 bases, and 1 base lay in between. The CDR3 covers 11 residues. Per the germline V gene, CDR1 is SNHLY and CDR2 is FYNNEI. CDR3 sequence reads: CASSVNEKLFF. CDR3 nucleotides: TGTGCCAGCAGTGTTAATGAAAAACTGTTTTTT.

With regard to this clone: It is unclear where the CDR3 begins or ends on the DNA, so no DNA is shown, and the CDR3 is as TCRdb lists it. CDR3 amino acids: CASSYESWGIGTF. This sequence joins TRBV11-2 and TRBJ1-2. The CDR3 is 13 amino acids in total, end residues counted. Looked up from germline, CDR1 is SGHAT and CDR2 is FQNNGV.

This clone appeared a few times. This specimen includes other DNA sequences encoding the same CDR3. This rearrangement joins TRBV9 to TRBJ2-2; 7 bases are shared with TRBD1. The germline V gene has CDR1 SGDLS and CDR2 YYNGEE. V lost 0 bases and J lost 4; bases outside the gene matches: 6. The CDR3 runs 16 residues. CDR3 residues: CASSVVDRVVTGELFF. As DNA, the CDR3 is TGTGCCAGCAGCGTAGTTGACAGGGTCGTCACCGGGGAGCTGTTTTTT.

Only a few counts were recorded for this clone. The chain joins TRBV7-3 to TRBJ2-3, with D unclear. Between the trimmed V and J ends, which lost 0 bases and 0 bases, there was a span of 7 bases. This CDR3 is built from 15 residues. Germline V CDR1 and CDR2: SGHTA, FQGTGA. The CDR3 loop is CASSLTGASTDTQYF. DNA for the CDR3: TGTGCCAGCAGCTTAACGGGTGCTAGCACAGATACGCAGTATTTT. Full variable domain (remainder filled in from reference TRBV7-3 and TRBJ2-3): GAGVSQTPSNKVTEKGKYVELRCDPISGHTALYWYRQSLGQGPEFLIYFQGTGAADDSGLPNDRFFAVRPEGSVSTLKIQRTERGDSAVYLCASSLTGASTDTQYFGPGTRLTVL.

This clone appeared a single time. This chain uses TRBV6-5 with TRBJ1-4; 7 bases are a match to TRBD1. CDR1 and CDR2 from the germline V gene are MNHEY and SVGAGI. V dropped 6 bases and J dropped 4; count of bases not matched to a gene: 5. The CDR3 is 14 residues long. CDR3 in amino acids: CASRRQGYNEKLFF. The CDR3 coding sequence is TGTGCCAGCAGAAGACAGGGTTATAATGAAAAACTGTTTTTT.

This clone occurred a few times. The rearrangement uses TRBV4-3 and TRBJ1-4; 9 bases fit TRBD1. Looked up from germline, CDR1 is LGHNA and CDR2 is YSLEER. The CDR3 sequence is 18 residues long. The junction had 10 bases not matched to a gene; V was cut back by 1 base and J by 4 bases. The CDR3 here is CASSQGGTGPFSNEKLFF. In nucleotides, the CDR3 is TGCGCCAGCAGCCAAGGGGGGACAGGGCCGTTTAGTAATGAAAAACTGTTTTTT.

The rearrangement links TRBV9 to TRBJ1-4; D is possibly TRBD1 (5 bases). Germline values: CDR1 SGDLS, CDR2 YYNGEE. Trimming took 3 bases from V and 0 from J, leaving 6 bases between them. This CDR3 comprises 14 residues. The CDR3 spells CASSATATNEKLFF. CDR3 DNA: TGTGCCAGCAGCGCGACAGCAACTAATGAAAAACTGTTTTTT. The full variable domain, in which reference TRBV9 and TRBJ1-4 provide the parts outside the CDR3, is DSGVTQTPKHLITATGQRVTLRCSPRSGDLSVYWYQQSLDQGLQFLIQYYNGEERAKGNILERFSAQQFPDLHSELNLSSLELGDSALYFCASSATATNEKLFFGSGTQLSVL.

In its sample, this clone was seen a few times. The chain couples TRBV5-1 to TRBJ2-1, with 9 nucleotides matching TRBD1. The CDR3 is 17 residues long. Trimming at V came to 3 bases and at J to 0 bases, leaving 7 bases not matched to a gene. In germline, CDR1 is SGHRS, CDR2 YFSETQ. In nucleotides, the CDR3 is TGCGCCAGCAGCTGGACAGGGGCCTCGGTCTCCTACAATGAGCAGTTCTTC. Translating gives CASSWTGASVSYNEQFF.

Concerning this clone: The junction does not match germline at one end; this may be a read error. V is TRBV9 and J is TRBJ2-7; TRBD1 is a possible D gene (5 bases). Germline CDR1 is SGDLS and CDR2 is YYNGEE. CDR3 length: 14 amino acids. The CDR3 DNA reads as TGTGCCGGCAGCGTAGGGGCCAGTTCCTACGAGCAGTACTTC. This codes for CAGSVGASSYEQYF.